This T cell receptor (beta chain) emerged from a study of read filtering for tumor transcriptome and immune sequencing. Molecular barcoded adaptors covering alpha/delta and beta/gamma chains were used on 400 ng RNA. MiXCR, applied by TCRdb to the reads, yields one record per CDR3 protein. The top ten clones hold roughly 16% of a sample with 30,000 to 35,000 distinct CDR3 sequences, approximately 17% of them seen once. Judged by abundance, this clonotype is medium-sized (0.01 to 0.1%). Antigen unknown. A read error may produce the germline difference seen at one junction end. Study-level findings and limits: Approximately 80% of IR-seq clonotypes had one read, totaling approximately 3.5% of reads; RNA-seq: 74.6% and 44.6%. The sorted CD138-negative fraction was a mixed bone marrow immune population, not purified T cells.

Sequenced sample: a population of CD138-negative cells sorted from bone marrow. The TCR sequence derives from a donor aged 40 or older with multiple myeloma.

The CDR3 coding sequence is TGTGCCAGCAGCTTCTCAGGACTAGTGCTCTTC. Its translation is CASSFSGLVLF. V and J are TRBV7-2 and TRBJ2-1, with TRBD2 matching 7 bases. CDR3 length: 11 amino acids. Germline V gene lookup returns CDR1 SGHTA and CDR2 FQGNSA.